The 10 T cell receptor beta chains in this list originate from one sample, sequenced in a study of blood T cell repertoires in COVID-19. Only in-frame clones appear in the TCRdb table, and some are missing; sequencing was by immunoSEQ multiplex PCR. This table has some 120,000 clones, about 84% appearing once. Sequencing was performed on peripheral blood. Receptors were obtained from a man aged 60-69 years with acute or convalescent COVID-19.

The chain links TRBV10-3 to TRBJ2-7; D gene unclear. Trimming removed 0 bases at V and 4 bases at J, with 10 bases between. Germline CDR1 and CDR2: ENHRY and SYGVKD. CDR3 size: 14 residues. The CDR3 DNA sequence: TGTGCCATCAGTGAGTCGAGCTCCGGGTACGAGCAGTACTTC. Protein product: CAISESSSGYEQYF.

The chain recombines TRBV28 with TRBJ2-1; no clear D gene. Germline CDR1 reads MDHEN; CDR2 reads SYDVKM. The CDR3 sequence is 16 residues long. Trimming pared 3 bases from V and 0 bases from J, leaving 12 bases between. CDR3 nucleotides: TGTGCCAGCAGTTTCACCCGATCGAGCTCCTACAATGAGCAGTTCTTC. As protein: CASSFTRSSSYNEQFF.

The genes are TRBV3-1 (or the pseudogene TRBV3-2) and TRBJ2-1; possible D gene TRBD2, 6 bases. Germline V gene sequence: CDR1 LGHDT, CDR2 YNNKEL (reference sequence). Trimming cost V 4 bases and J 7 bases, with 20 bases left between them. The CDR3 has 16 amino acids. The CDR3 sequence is CASSLHGTSGRNEQFF. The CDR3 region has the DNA TGTGCCAGCAGCCTTCACGGGACTTCTGGACGAAATGAGCAGTTCTTC.

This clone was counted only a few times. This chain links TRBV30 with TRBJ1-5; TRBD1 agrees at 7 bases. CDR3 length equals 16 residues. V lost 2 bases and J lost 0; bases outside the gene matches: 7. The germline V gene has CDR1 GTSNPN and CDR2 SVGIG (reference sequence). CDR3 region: CAWSPIGQDSNQPQHF. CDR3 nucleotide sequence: TGTGCCTGGAGTCCGATCGGACAGGATAGCAATCAGCCCCAGCATTTT.

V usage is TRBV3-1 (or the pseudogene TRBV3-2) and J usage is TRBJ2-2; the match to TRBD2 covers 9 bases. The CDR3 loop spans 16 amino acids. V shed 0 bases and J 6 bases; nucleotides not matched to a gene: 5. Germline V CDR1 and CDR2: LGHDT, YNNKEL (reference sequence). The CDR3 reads CASSQDVAGEAGELFF. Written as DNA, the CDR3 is TGTGCCAGCAGCCAAGATGTAGCGGGAGAGGCCGGGGAGCTGTTTTTT.

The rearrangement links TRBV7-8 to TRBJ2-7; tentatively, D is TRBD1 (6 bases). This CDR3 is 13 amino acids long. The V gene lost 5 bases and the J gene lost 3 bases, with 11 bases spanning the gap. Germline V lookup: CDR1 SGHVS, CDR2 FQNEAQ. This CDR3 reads CASSQMTGYEQYF. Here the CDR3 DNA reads TGTGCCAGCAGCCAGATGACAGGCTACGAGCAGTACTTC. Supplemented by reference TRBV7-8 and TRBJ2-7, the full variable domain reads GAGVSQSPRYKVAKRGQDVALRCDPISGHVSLFWYQQALGQGPEFLTYFQNEAQLDKSGLPSDRFFAERPEGSVSTLKIQRTQQEDSAVYLCASSQMTGYEQYFGPGTRLTVT.

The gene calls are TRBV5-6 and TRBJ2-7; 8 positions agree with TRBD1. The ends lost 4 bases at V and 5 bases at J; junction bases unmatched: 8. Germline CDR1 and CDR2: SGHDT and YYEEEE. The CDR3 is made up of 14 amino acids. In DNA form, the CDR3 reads TGTGCCAGCAGCCCTGGACAGGGCGACGACGAGCAGTACTTC. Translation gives CASSPGQGDDEQYF. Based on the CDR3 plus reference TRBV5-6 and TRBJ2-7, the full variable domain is DAGVTQSPTHLIKTRGQQVTLRCSPKSGHDTVSWYQQALGQGPQFIFQYYEEEERQRGNFPDRFSGHQFPNYSSELNVNALLLGDSALYLCASSPGQGDDEQYFGPGTRLTVT.

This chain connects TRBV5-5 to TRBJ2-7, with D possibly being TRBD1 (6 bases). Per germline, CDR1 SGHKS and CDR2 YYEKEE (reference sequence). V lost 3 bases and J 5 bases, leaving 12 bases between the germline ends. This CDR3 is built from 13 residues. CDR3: CASSSPTGNEQYF. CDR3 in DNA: TGTGCCAGCAGCTCGCCCACAGGGAACGAGCAGTACTTC. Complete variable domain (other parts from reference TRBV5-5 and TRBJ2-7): DAGVTQSPTHLIKTRGQQVTLRCSPISGHKSVSWYQQVLGQGPQFIFQYYEKEERGRGNFPDRFSARQFPNYSSELNVNALLLGDSALYLCASSSPTGNEQYFGPGTRLTVT.

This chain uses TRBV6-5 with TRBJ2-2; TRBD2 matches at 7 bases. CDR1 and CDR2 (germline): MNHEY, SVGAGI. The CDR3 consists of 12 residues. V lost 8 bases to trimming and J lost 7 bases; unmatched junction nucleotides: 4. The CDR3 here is CASWGGVGELFF. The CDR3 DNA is TGTGCCAGCTGGGGGGGTGTCGGGGAGCTGTTTTTT.

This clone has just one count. CDR3 region: CASSLVLGHGPEQYF. CDR3 nucleotide sequence: TGTGCCAGCAGCTTAGTCCTGGGACACGGCCCCGAGCAGTACTTC. This chain connects TRBV7-2 to TRBJ2-7; the D gene is possibly TRBD1 (6 bases). Germline-derived CDR1 and CDR2 are SGHTA and FQGNSA. This CDR3 spans 15 amino acids. V lost 1 base to trimming and J lost 6 bases, with 16 bases between them.